These 29 T cell receptor beta chains share one sample of origin, sequenced in a study of blood T cell repertoires in COVID-19. Here immunoSEQ multiplex PCR was the method, and the copy in TCRdb shows in-frame clones only, minus some. The sample has about 40,000 clones; approximately 86% are singletons. The material sequenced was peripheral blood. These TCRs come from a man aged 55 to 70 with acute or convalescent COVID-19.

The chain is built from TRBV10-2 and TRBJ2-6; tentative D call: TRBD2 (7 bases). V was cut by 10 bases and J by 2 bases, with 15 bases left in between. This CDR3 has 15 residues. The V gene's germline CDR1 is WSHSY and CDR2 SAAADI. The CDR3 sequence: CATKGGGPGANVLTF. The CDR3 nucleotides read TGCGCCACCAAGGGAGGGGGGCCTGGGGCCAACGTCCTGACTTTC.

The chain joins TRBV5-4 to TRBJ2-3; D is perhaps TRBD2 (6 bases). The CDR3 has 16 amino acids. Trimming pared 1 base from V and 2 bases from J, leaving 14 bases between. Per germline, CDR1 SGHNT and CDR2 YYREEE (reference sequence). CDR3: CASSLFEVGLTDTQYF. The DNA of the CDR3 is TGTGCCAGCAGCTTGTTTGAGGTGGGACTCACAGATACGCAGTATTTT.

The J gene is TRBJ2-1, the V gene TRBV19, with 8 positions matching TRBD2. V trimming: 6 bases; J trimming: 8 bases; junction bases outside the gene matches: 12. The CDR3 is 15 residues long. Germline V lookup: CDR1 LNHDA, CDR2 SQIVND (reference sequence). The CDR3: CASSKTGGPRHEQFF. The CDR3 nucleotides read TGTGCCAGTAGCAAAACGGGAGGGCCACGTCATGAGCAGTTCTTC. The variable domain in full, completed from reference TRBV19 and TRBJ2-1, reads DGGITQSPKYLFRKEGQNVTLSCEQNLNHDAMYWYRQDPGQGLRLIYYSQIVNDFQKGDIAEGYSVSREKKESFPLTVTSAQKNPTAFYLCASSKTGGPRHEQFFGPGTRLTVL.

This clone has more than one count but fewer than ten. This chain uses TRBV4-1 with TRBJ2-2; TRBD2 agrees at 8 bases. The CDR3 spans 15 residues. Germline lookup yields CDR1 MGHRA and CDR2 YSYEKL. V shed 0 bases, J shed 6 bases, and the junction held 3 bases outside the gene matches. The CDR3: CASSQDSGLAGELFF. The DNA of the CDR3 is TGCGCCAGCAGCCAAGATTCGGGACTAGCCGGGGAGCTGTTTTTT.

The chain carries TRBV5-1 and TRBJ2-1; TRBD1 is a possible D gene (6 bases). Germline values: CDR1 SGHRS, CDR2 YFSETQ. The CDR3 consists of 16 residues. The V gene lost 0 bases and the J gene lost 0 bases, with 10 bases spanning the gap. This CDR3 reads CASSLAPRGSYNEQFF. CDR3 coding DNA: TGCGCCAGCAGCTTGGCCCCCAGGGGCTCCTACAATGAGCAGTTCTTC.

The rearrangement links TRBV6-5 to TRBJ2-1; 7 positions agree with TRBD2. Trimming at V came to 2 bases and at J to 2 bases, leaving 0 bases not matched to a gene. The germline gives CDR1 MNHEY, CDR2 SVGAGI. This CDR3 region has 14 residues. The CDR3 protein is CASSYGRAYNEQFF. In nucleotides, the CDR3 is TGTGCCAGCAGTTACGGGAGGGCCTACAATGAGCAGTTCTTC.

This chain links TRBV29-1 with TRBJ2-1; tentative D call: TRBD2 (6 bases). V was trimmed by 6 bases and J by 8 bases, leaving 32 bases between them. Per germline, CDR1 SQVTM and CDR2 ANQGSEA. The CDR3 runs to 18 residues. The CDR3 DNA reads TGCAGCGTCCCCGGTAGGATGACTAGGGGCGGAGTTTATCATGAGCAGTTCTTC. It encodes CSVPGRMTRGGVYHEQFF.

V usage is TRBV18 and J usage is TRBJ1-1; D might be TRBD1 (5 bases). The CDR3 sequence is 15 residues long. V shed 6 bases and J shed 5 bases, with 19 bases lying between them. The germline gives CDR1 KGHSH, CDR2 LQKENI. The CDR3 region has the DNA TGTGCCAGCTCTTTCACACCGGGACTCCAAACTGAAGCTTTCTTT. Its protein product is CASSFTPGLQTEAFF.

This sequence joins TRBV12-3 or TRBV12-4 and TRBJ2-1; D gene ambiguous. The V and J ends lost 6 bases and 9 bases respectively, with 15 bases between them. This CDR3 has 13 residues. The CDR3 spells CASSAVGTGEQFF. The CDR3 bases are TGTGCCAGCAGCGCAGTCGGTACGGGTGAGCAGTTCTTC.

This rearrangement joins TRBV6-1 to TRBJ2-3, with D maybe TRBD2 (6 bases). The CDR3 totals 15 residues. V was pared by 0 bases and J by 2 bases, with 9 bases between. Germline loops: CDR1 MNHNS, CDR2 SASEGT. The CDR3 here is CASSEARGATDTQYF. The CDR3 DNA follows: TGTGCCAGCAGTGAAGCCCGCGGGGCCACAGATACGCAGTATTTT.

This clone showed up just once. The chain is built from TRBV5-4 and TRBJ2-5; TRBD2 is a possible D gene (6 bases). CDR3 size: 13 residues. Trimming shortened V by 4 bases and J by 4 bases, and 11 bases separated the two germline ends. The germline gives CDR1 SGHNT, CDR2 YYREEE (reference sequence). CDR3 sequence: CASSLAKPETQYF. The CDR3 DNA follows: TGTGCCAGCAGCCTAGCGAAACCAGAGACCCAGTACTTC. Complete variable domain (other parts from reference TRBV5-4 and TRBJ2-5): ETGVTQSPTHLIKTRGQQVTLRCSSQSGHNTVSWYQQALGQGPQFIFQYYREEENGRGNFPPRFSGLQFPNYSSELNVNALELDDSALYLCASSLAKPETQYFGPGTRLLVL.

This sequence joins TRBV24-1 and TRBJ2-3; the match to TRBD2 covers 8 bases. V gave up 5 bases and J gave up 4 bases; unmatched junction bases: 4. Per germline, CDR1 KGHDR and CDR2 SFDVKD. The CDR3 totals 14 residues. Here the CDR3 reads CATSVSGSADTQYF. The CDR3 bases are TGTGCCACCAGTGTAAGCGGGAGTGCAGATACGCAGTATTTT.

This chain connects TRBV2 to TRBJ2-4, with D possibly matching TRBD2 (5 bases). The CDR3 contains 15 residues. Germline CDR1 reads SNHLY; CDR2 reads FYNNEI. Trimming pared 4 bases from V and 0 bases from J, leaving 10 bases between. CDR3: CASSVSVLAKNIQYF. For the CDR3, the DNA is TGTGCCAGCAGTGTTAGCGTGTTAGCCAAAAACATTCAGTACTTC.

This clone has a single count. The chain combines TRBV2 with TRBJ2-5, with TRBD2 matching 7 bases. The J segment lost 7 bases and the V segment lost 5 bases, leaving 10 bases of the junction unmatched. This CDR3 is 14 amino acids long. Germline V gene sequence: CDR1 SNHLY, CDR2 FYNNEI. Here the CDR3 reads CASSPRAGQGTQYF. The CDR3 DNA reads TGTGCCAGCAGTCCGCGAGCGGGGCAGGGGACCCAGTACTTC.

The rearrangement joins TRBV5-4 to TRBJ2-5, with 8 positions matching TRBD1. Trimming took 3 bases from V and 5 from J; bases not matched to a gene: 6. Germline V gene lookup returns CDR1 SGHNT and CDR2 YYREEE (reference sequence). The CDR3 is 14 residues long. CDR3 coding DNA: TGTGCCAGCAGCTCGATGGACAGGGAGGAGACCCAGTACTTC. Protein sequence: CASSSMDREETQYF.

This chain connects TRBV4-1 to TRBJ1-3, with TRBD1 matching 9 bases. J gave up 4 bases and V 0 bases, and 10 bases lay outside the gene matches. Germline-derived CDR1 and CDR2 are MGHRA and YSYEKL. There are 18 residues in the CDR3. CDR3 in DNA: TGCGCCAGCAGCCAAGAGAGAGGGACCGGGACAGGGGGAAACACCATATATTTT. This sequence encodes CASSQERGTGTGGNTIYF.

This rearrangement joins TRBV19 to TRBJ2-7, with TRBD1 matching 8 bases. Looked up from germline, CDR1 is LNHDA and CDR2 is SQIVND (reference sequence). CDR3 size: 13 residues. V lost 9 bases, J lost 3 bases, and 7 bases stayed unmatched. CDR3 in amino acids: CARDTGGNYEQYV. DNA for the CDR3: TGTGCCAGAGACACAGGGGGTAACTACGAGCAGTACGTC.

This clone was recorded only once. The V call is TRBV28, the J call TRBJ1-1; the D gene is possibly TRBD1 (5 bases). Trimming cost V 6 bases and J 0 bases, with 17 bases left between them. Germline V gene lookup returns CDR1 MDHEN and CDR2 SYDVKM. The CDR3 consists of 16 residues. CDR3 in DNA: TGTGCCAGCAGATGGACCCAGGGCATCATGAACACTGAAGCTTTCTTT. Amino acids: CASRWTQGIMNTEAFF.

This clone has more than one count but fewer than ten. J is TRBJ2-1 and V is TRBV27; TRBD2 might be the D (6 bases). CDR1 and CDR2 (germline): MNHEY, SMNVEV (reference sequence). The V end lost 5 bases, the J end lost 10 bases, and 21 bases lay between the germline ends. There are 15 residues in the CDR3. The CDR3 region is CASSPEGLASPEQFF. DNA for the CDR3: TGTGCCAGCAGTCCCGAGGGACTTGCTAGCCCCGAGCAGTTCTTC.

The V and J genes are TRBV5-5 and TRBJ2-1, with a tentative D call TRBD2 (5 bases). Germline CDR1 SGHKS, CDR2 YYEKEE (reference sequence). V was pared by 2 bases and J by 7 bases, with 13 bases between. This CDR3 is built from 14 residues. The CDR3 loop reads CASSFLPGLNEQFF. In DNA, the CDR3 is TGTGCCAGCAGCTTCTTGCCGGGGTTGAATGAGCAGTTCTTC.

The chain is built from TRBV28 and TRBJ1-2; a weak D match, TRBD1 (6 bases). The length of the CDR3 is 13 residues. The germline V and J ends were trimmed by 5 bases and 3 bases, with 10 bases remaining between them. From germline, CDR1 is MDHEN and CDR2 SYDVKM. Written as DNA, the CDR3 is TGTGCCAGCAGTCACAGGGTTGACTATGGCTACACCTTC. Amino acid sequence: CASSHRVDYGYTF.

In this sample, this clone turned up once. The chain uses TRBV24-1 and TRBJ2-1; TRBD2 matches 11 bases. CDR3 length: 16 amino acids. Germline CDR1 reads KGHDR; CDR2 reads SFDVKD. Unmatched junction bases numbered 5, after V lost 4 bases and J lost 4 bases. The chain's CDR3 is CATSDSSGGHYNEQFF. In DNA, the CDR3 is TGTGCCACCAGTGACTCTAGCGGGGGGCATTACAATGAGCAGTTCTTC.

The gene calls are TRBV4-3 and TRBJ2-1; 7 nucleotides align to TRBD2. Losses at the gene ends were 3 bases for V and 0 bases for J; bases not matched to a gene: 5. Germline V lookup: CDR1 LGHNA, CDR2 YSLEER. CDR3 length equals 16 residues. CDR3: CASSHLSGDSYNEQFF. The CDR3 DNA reads TGCGCCAGCAGCCACCTCAGCGGGGACTCCTACAATGAGCAGTTCTTC.

The chain links TRBV5-1 to TRBJ2-6, with 7 bases fitting TRBD2. CDR1 and CDR2 from the germline V gene are SGHRS and YFSETQ. V lost 2 bases, J lost 3 bases, and 2 bases stayed unmatched. The CDR3 runs to 15 residues. Here the CDR3 reads CASSFAGVGANVLTF. In nucleotides, the CDR3 is TGCGCCAGCAGCTTCGCGGGGGTTGGGGCCAACGTCCTGACTTTC. The full variable domain, in which reference TRBV5-1 and TRBJ2-6 provide the parts outside the CDR3, is KAGVTQTPRYLIKTRGQQVTLSCSPISGHRSVSWYQQTPGQGLQFLFEYFSETQRNKGNFPGRFSGRQFSNSRSEMNVSTLELGDSALYLCASSFAGVGANVLTFGAGSRLTVL.

The chain combines TRBV15 with TRBJ2-1; possible D gene TRBD2, 7 bases. CDR3 size: 15 residues. The ends were cut back, 1 base at V and 6 bases at J, with 13 bases in the middle. Germline loops: CDR1 LNHNV, CDR2 YYDKDF (reference sequence). DNA of the CDR3: TGTGCCACCAGCAGAGGAGGCGGGGGCATCAATGAGCAGTTCTTC. Protein sequence: CATSRGGGGINEQFF. The entire variable domain, with the rest obtained from reference TRBV15 and TRBJ2-1, is as follows: DAMVIQNPRYQVTQFGKPVTLSCSQTLNHNVMYWYQQKSSQAPKLLFHYYDKDFNNEADTPDNFQSRRPNTSFCFLDIRSPGLGDTAMYLCATSRGGGGINEQFFGPGTRLTVL.

This chain joins TRBV12-3 or TRBV12-4 and TRBJ1-1; no definite D call. The V end was cut by 3 bases, the J end by 7 bases, with 12 bases between. The CDR3 is made up of 13 amino acids. For the CDR3, the DNA is TGTGCCAGCAGTTTTGCACAGAGAGTTGAAGCTTTCTTT. This gives the protein CASSFAQRVEAFF.

This clone showed up just once. The chain recombines TRBV12-3 or TRBV12-4 with TRBJ1-2; D call uncertain. There are 11 residues in the CDR3. V was trimmed by 7 bases and J by 7 bases, leaving 10 bases between them. CDR3 sequence: CASTFGSGYTF. CDR3 sequence (DNA): TGTGCCAGCACCTTTGGGAGTGGCTACACCTTC.

Here the CDR3 reads CASSQVWTGGTEAFF. CDR3 in DNA: TGTGCCAGCAGCCAAGTATGGACAGGGGGCACTGAAGCTTTCTTT. The gene calls are TRBV3-1 (or the pseudogene TRBV3-2) and TRBJ1-1, with TRBD1 identical over 10 bases. The germline V gene has CDR1 LGHDT and CDR2 YNNKEL (reference sequence). The V gene end was trimmed by 1 base and the J gene end by 4 bases; junction bases not matched to a gene: 3. The CDR3 sequence is 15 residues long.

V gene TRBV18 combines with J gene TRBJ1-4; maybe TRBD1 (5 bases). The germline CDR1 and CDR2 sequences are KGHSH and LQKENI. The CDR3 contains 16 residues. V was trimmed by 4 bases and J by 0 bases, leaving 12 bases between them. The DNA of the CDR3 is TGTGCCAGCTCACTTCAACAGGTCACAACTAATGAAAAACTGTTTTTT. This codes for CASSLQQVTTNEKLFF.